These 2 T cell receptor beta chains share one sample of origin, sequenced in a study of radiotherapy plus CTLA-4 blockade in lung cancer. Here immunoSEQ multiplex PCR was the method, and the copy in TCRdb shows in-frame clones only, minus some. The repertoire consists of roughly 54,000 clones, with 80% to 90% occurring once and the leading ten covering roughly 4.9%. The sample here was peripheral blood, taken from a patient treated with radiotherapy plus ipilimumab. The receptor set was obtained from a human donor with non-small cell lung cancer whose response to radiotherapy plus ipilimumab could not be evaluated.

DNA for the CDR3: TGTGCCAGCTCACCACGGGCAGCGACTAGCGGGAACTACAATGAGCAGTTCTTC. It encodes CASSPRAATSGNYNEQFF. The J gene is TRBJ2-1, the V gene TRBV18, with TRBD2 matching 11 bases. Per germline, CDR1 KGHSH and CDR2 LQKENI. CDR3 size: 18 residues. Trimming at V came to 1 base and at J to 3 bases, leaving 8 bases not matched to a gene.

V usage is TRBV21-1 and J usage is TRBJ2-4; the D segment call TRBD1 is taken from the table without a DNA check. TRBV21-1 is a pseudogene. This CDR3 contains 13 residues. The CDR3 spells CASEQLAKNIQYF. The CDR3 bases are TGTGCCAGCGAACAGTTAGCCAAAAACATTCAGTACTTC.